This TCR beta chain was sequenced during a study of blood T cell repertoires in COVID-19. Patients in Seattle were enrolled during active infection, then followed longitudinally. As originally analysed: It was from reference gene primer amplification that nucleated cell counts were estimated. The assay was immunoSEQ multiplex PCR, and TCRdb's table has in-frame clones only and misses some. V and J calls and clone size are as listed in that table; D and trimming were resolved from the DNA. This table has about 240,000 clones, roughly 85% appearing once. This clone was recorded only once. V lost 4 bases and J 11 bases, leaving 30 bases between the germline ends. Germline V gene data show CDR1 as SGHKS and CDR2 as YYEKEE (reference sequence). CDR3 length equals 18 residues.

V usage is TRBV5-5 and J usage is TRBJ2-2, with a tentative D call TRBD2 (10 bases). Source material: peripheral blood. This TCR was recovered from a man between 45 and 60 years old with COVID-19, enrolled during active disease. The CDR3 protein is CASSGTGGIGLAVRELFF. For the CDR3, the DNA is TGTGCCAGCAGCGGTACAGGGGGCATTGGACTAGCGGTCCGAGAGCTGTTTTTT.